The source of this T cell receptor (beta chain) is a study of OX40 agonist ivuxolimab in advanced cancers. Looking at the study overall: A mean age of around 66 years, range about 20 to 85, was recorded, and approximately 85% were male.

CDR1 SQVTM and CDR2 ANQGSEA come from the germline V gene. CDR3 size: 13 residues. The V and J ends lost 3 bases and 0 bases respectively, with 8 bases between them. Sequencing was performed with immunoSEQ multiplex PCR; in TCRdb, only in-frame clones are kept and a portion is missing. The sample has some 16,000 clones; about four fifths are singletons. The rearrangement uses TRBV29-1 and TRBJ1-2; D not certain. The material sequenced was CD4+ or CD8+ T cells sorted from blood, taken in a trial of the OX40 agonist ivuxolimab. This TCR came from an adult with an advanced solid tumor such as melanoma, head and neck, liver or kidney cancer. The CDR3: CSVERGSNYGYTF. In nucleotides, the CDR3 is TGCAGCGTTGAGCGGGGTTCTAACTATGGCTACACCTTC.